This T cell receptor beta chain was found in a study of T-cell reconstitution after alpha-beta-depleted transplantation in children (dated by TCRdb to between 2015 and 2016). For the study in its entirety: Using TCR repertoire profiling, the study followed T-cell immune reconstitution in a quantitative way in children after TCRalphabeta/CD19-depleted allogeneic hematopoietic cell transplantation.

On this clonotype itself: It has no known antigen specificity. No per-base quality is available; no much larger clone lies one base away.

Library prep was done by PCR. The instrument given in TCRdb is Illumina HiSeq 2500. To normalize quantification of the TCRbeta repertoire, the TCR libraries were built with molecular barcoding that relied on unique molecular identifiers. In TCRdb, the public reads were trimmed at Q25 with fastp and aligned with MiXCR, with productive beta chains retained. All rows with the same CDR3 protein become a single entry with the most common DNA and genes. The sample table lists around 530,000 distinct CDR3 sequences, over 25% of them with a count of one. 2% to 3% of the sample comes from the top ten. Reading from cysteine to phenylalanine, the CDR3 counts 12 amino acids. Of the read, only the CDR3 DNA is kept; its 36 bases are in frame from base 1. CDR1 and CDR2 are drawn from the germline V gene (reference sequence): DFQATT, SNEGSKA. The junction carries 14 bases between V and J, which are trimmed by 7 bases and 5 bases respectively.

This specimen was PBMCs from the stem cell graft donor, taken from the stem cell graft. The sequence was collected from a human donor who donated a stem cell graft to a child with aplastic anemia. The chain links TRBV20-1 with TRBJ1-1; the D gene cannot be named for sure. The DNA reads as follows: TGCAGTGGCAGACCCACGACGACTGAAGCTTTCTTT. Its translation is CSGRPTTTEAFF.